A selection of T cell receptor beta chains follows, all from one sample in a study of cytomegalovirus exposure and HLA in healthy donors. TCRdb's copy holds only in-frame clones and misses some; the assay was immunoSEQ multiplex PCR. The table shows 190,000 or so clones, with roughly 80% occurring only once. The material sequenced was PBMCs. Source of these receptors: a boy younger than 18 in good health and CMV-seronegative. CDR3s include the opening cysteine and the closing phenylalanine or tryptophan. A D gene is named only where the DNA matches it firmly. A clone size is listed for some rows: how often the clone was seen (once, few, many), or a class if it is expanded.

TRBJ1-5	few	-	TRBV15	CATSIGGGANQPQHF	TGTGCCACCAGCATTGGGGGAGGGGCCAATCAGCCCCAGCATTTT
TRBJ1-2	-	TRBD1	TRBV29-1	CSVDTTGTEDYGYTF	TGCAGCGTTGACACAACCGGGACAGAGGACTATGGCTACACCTTC
TRBJ2-6	once	-	TRBV13	CASSFVGFGTVSGANVLTF	TGTGCCAGCAGCTTCGTCGGGTTCGGAACTGTCTCTGGGGCCAACGTCCTGACTTTC
TRBJ1-2	few	-	TRBV5-4	CASSWDSDGYTF	TGTGCCAGCAGCTGGGACTCCGATGGCTACACCTTC
TRBJ2-1	-	-	TRBV7-9	CASSLDTGSREQFF	TGTGCCAGCAGCTTAGACACAGGGAGCAGGGAGCAGTTCTTC
TRBJ2-2	-	TRBD1	TRBV19	CAIKDRAMNTGELFF	TGTGCCATCAAGGACAGGGCTATGAACACCGGGGAGCTGTTTTTT
TRBJ2-7	-	-	TRBV18	CASSPPRRYEQYF	TGTGCCAGCTCACCCCCCCGCCGGTACGAGCAGTACTTC
TRBJ2-7	-	-	TRBV4-1	CASSQGGGNEQYF	TGCGCCAGCAGCCAAGGTGGGGGGAACGAGCAGTACTTC
TRBJ1-2	-	-	TRBV29-1	CSVVASSLGGYTF	TGCAGCGTTGTGGCCTCTTCCCTCGGGGGCTACACCTTC
TRBJ1-4	-	-	TRBV15	CATSRVAGEKLFF	TGTGCCACCAGCAGAGTGGCGGGGGAAAAACTGTTTTTT
TRBJ2-7	-	-	TRBV6-6	CAKQKAAYEQYF	TGTGCCAAGCAGAAGGCGGCATACGAGCAGTACTTC
TRBJ2-7	-	-	TRBV19	CASGFGSAYEQYF	TGTGCCAGTGGCTTCGGGTCCGCGTACGAGCAGTACTTC
TRBJ2-7	once	TRBD1	TRBV9	CASSVGNRGTYEQYF	TGTGCCAGCAGCGTAGGAAACAGGGGGACCTACGAGCAGTACTTC
TRBJ1-1	-	-	TRBV27	CASSLNRVGTEAFF	TGTGCCAGCAGTTTAAACAGGGTGGGCACTGAAGCTTTCTTT
TRBJ2-1	once	TRBD2	TRBV7-9	CSSSLKAGGNNEQFF	TGTTCCAGCAGCTTAAAGGCGGGAGGGAACAATGAGCAGTTCTTC
TRBJ2-3	-	TRBD2	TRBV11-2	CASSWTSGGSTDTQYF	TGTGCCAGCAGCTGGACTAGCGGGGGAAGCACAGATACGCAGTATTTT
TRBJ1-1	-	-	TRBV5-4	CASSLAGRGGTFF	TGTGCCAGCAGCTTGGCCGGCAGGGGTGGAACTTTCTTT
TRBJ1-5	-	-	TRBV7-3	CASSRDYNQPQHF	TGTGCCAGCAGCCGGGATTACAATCAGCCCCAGCATTTT
TRBJ2-1	-	-	TRBV7-3	CASSLSRNNEQFF	TGTGCCAGCAGCTTATCGCGGAACAATGAGCAGTTCTTC
TRBJ1-2	-	TRBD1	TRBV4-2	CASRQRTGGGYGYTF	TGTGCCAGCAGGCAGAGGACAGGGGGCGGCTATGGCTACACCTTC
TRBJ1-1	-	-	TRBV7-9	CASSSISSLGGTEAFF	TGTGCCAGCAGCTCGATCTCAAGCCTGGGAGGCACTGAAGCTTTCTTT
TRBJ1-4	few	-	TRBV29-1	CSVVPGVGGNEKLFF	TGCAGCGTTGTTCCAGGTGTGGGGGGTAATGAAAAACTGTTTTTT
TRBJ1-1	few	TRBD1	TRBV13	CASSPDRGRGVNTEAFF	TGTGCCAGCAGCCCAGACAGGGGAAGAGGGGTGAACACTGAAGCTTTCTTT
TRBJ2-7	-	TRBD1	TRBV30	CALTQDRGPYEQYF	TGTGCCTTAACTCAGGACAGGGGGCCCTACGAGCAGTACTTC
TRBJ1-1	few	-	TRBV7-2	CASSLVRRVNEEAFF	TGTGCCAGCAGCTTAGTCCGGCGGGTAAATGAAGAAGCTTTCTTT
TRBJ2-6	once	-	TRBV10-3	CAISDPTSGANVLTF	TGTGCCATCAGTGACCCTACCTCTGGGGCCAACGTCCTGACTTTC
TRBJ1-1	once	-	TRBV5-6	CASSFLLSRLGENTEAFF	TGTGCCAGCAGCTTTTTATTAAGTCGTCTAGGGGAGAACACTGAAGCTTTCTTT
TRBJ2-2	-	TRBD2	TRBV18	CASSPPILLAENTGELFF	TGTGCCAGCTCACCACCGATATTACTAGCGGAGAACACCGGGGAGCTGTTTTTT
TRBJ2-7	-	-	TRBV10-1	CASSDAPHEQYF	TGCGCCAGCAGTGATGCGCCTCACGAGCAGTACTTC
TRBJ1-3	-	-	TRBV7-8	CASSFEQVAGNTIYF	TGTGCCAGCAGCTTTGAACAGGTCGCGGGAAACACCATATATTTT
TRBJ2-7	-	TRBD2	TRBV6-5	CASSYFGRPNEQYF	TGTGCCAGCAGTTACTTCGGGAGGCCCAACGAGCAGTACTTC
TRBJ2-7	-	-	TRBV11-2	CATRLRGYEQYF	TGTGCCACCCGACTTCGCGGCTACGAGCAGTACTTC
TRBJ2-7	-	-	TRBV5-6	CASSLLGAHEQYF	TGTGCCAGCAGCTTGTTGGGGGCGCACGAGCAGTACTTC
TRBJ2-7	-	TRBD2	TRBV9	CASSVGTSGLLYEQYF	TGTGCCAGCAGCGTTGGAACTAGCGGATTACTCTACGAGCAGTACTTC
TRBJ2-7	-	-	TRBV27	CASSLLFPSYEQYF	TGTGCCAGCAGTTTATTATTTCCCTCCTACGAGCAGTACTTC
TRBJ1-4	few	TRBD1	TRBV2	CASSDLQGNEKLFF	TGTGCCAGCAGTGATTTACAGGGGAATGAAAAACTGTTTTTT
TRBJ1-3	-	-	TRBV18	CASSPQSTVTGNTIYF	TGTGCCAGCTCACCACAAAGTACAGTTACTGGAAACACCATATATTTT
TRBJ2-7	-	TRBD2	TRBV7-9	CASSLVPSGSYEQYF	TGTGCCAGCAGCTTAGTCCCTAGCGGGAGCTACGAGCAGTACTTC
TRBJ2-1	-	-	TRBV19	CASSIRRSSYNEQFF	TGTGCCAGTAGTATTCGGAGGAGCTCCTACAATGAGCAGTTCTTC
TRBJ2-7	-	TRBD1	TRBV5-1	CASSWDRVGEQYF	TGCGCCAGCAGCTGGGACAGGGTGGGCGAGCAGTACTTC
TRBJ1-1	-	TRBD1	TRBV29-1	CSVWDSLNTEAFF	TGCAGCGTATGGGACAGCTTGAACACTGAAGCTTTCTTT
TRBJ1-3	few	-	TRBV27	CASSLSGVAGNTIYF	TGTGCCAGCAGTCTATCAGGGGTGGCTGGAAACACCATATATTTT
TRBJ2-7	-	TRBD1	TRBV6-1	CAILLDRVGGEQYF	TGTGCCATCCTACTAGACAGGGTCGGCGGCGAGCAGTACTTC
TRBJ1-2	-	TRBD1	TRBV11-2	CASSLGDRPYGYTF	TGTGCCAGCAGCTTAGGGGACAGGCCTTATGGCTACACCTTC
TRBJ1-1	-	-	TRBV5-6	CASSLDRMNTEAFF	TGTGCCAGCAGCTTAGACAGGATGAACACTGAAGCTTTCTTC
TRBJ1-5	-	-	TRBV19	CASSITGTQPQHF	TGTGCCAGTAGTATAACAGGGACTCAGCCCCAGCATTTT